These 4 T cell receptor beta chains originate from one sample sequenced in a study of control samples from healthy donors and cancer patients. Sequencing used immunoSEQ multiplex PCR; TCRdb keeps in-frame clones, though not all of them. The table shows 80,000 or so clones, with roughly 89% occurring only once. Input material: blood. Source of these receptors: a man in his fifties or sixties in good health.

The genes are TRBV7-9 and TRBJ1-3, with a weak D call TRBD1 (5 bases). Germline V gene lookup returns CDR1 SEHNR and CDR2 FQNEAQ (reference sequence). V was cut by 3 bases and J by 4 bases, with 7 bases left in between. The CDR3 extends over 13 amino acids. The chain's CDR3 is CASSLDNGNTIYF. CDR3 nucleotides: TGTGCCAGCAGCTTGGACAACGGAAACACCATATATTTT.

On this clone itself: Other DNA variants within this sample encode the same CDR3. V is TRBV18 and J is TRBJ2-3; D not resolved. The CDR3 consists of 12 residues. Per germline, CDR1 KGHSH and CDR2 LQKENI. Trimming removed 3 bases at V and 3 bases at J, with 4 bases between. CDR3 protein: CASSPGTDTQYF. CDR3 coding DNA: TGTGCCAGCTCACCCGGTACAGATACGCAGTATTTT. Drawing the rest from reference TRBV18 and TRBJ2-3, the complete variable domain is NAGVMQNPRHLVRRRGQEARLRCSPMKGHSHVYWYRQLPEEGLKFMVYLQKENIIDESGMPKERFSAEFPKEGPSILRIQQVVRGDSAAYFCASSPGTDTQYFGPGTRLTVL.

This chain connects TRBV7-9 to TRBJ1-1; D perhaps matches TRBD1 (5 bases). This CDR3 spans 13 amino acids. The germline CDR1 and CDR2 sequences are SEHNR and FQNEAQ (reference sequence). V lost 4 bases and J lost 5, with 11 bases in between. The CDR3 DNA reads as TGTGCCAGCAGCTCAGGGTGGGGGACTGAAGCTTTCTTT. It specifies CASSSGWGTEAFF.

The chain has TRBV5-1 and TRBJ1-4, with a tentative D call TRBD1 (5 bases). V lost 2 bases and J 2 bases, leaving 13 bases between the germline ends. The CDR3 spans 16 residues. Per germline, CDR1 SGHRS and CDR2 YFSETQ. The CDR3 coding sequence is TGCGCCAGCAGCTTTTTGGGGGGAGTGACTAATGAAAAACTGTTTTTT. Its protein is CASSFLGGVTNEKLFF.